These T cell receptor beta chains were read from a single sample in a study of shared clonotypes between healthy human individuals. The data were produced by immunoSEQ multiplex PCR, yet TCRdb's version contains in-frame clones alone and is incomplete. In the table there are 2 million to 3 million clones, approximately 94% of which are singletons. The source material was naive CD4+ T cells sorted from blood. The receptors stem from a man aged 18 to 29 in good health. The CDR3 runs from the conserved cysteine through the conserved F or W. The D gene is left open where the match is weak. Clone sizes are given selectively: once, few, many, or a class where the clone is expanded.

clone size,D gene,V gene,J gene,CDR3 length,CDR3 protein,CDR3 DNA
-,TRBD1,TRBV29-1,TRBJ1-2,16,CSVEDANRGRGYGYTF,TGCAGCGTTGAAGACGCCAACAGGGGGCGAGGCTATGGCTACACCTTC
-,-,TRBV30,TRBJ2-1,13,CARGQGPYNEQFF,TGTGCCCGGGGGCAGGGCCCCTACAATGAGCAGTTCTTC
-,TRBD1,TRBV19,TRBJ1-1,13,CATSDRGNTEAFF,TGTGCCACCAGCGACAGGGGGAACACTGAAGCTTTCTTT
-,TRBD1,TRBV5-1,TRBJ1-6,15,CASSLETGVNSPLHF,TGCGCCAGCAGCTTGGAAACAGGGGTGAATTCACCCCTCCACTTT
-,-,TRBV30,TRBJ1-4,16,CAWRPRGGLEGEKLFF,TGTGCCTGGAGGCCGAGGGGGGGGCTTGAGGGTGAAAAACTGTTTTTT
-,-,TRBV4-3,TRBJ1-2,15,CASSQDHDRSGGYTF,TGCGCCAGCAGCCAAGATCATGACAGGTCGGGGGGCTACACCTTC
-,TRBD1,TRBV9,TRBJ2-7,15,CASSVGLGQAYEQYF,TGTGCCAGCAGCGTAGGACTGGGACAGGCCTACGAGCAGTACTTC
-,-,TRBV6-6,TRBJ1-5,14,CASSYGRKNQPQHF,TGTGCCAGCAGTTACGGCAGGAAGAATCAGCCCCAGCATTTT
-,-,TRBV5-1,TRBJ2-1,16,CASSLPRDPMANEQFF,TGCGCCAGCAGCTTGCCCCGGGACCCGATGGCCAATGAGCAGTTCTTC
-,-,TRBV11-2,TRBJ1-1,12,CASSPVGTEAFF,TGTGCCAGCAGCCCCGTGGGCACTGAAGCTTTCTTT
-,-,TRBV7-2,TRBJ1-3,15,CASSLGTSSGNTIYF,TGTGCCAGCAGCTTAGGGACGAGCTCTGGAAACACCATATATTTT
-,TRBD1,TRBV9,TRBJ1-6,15,CASSPTGGATSPLHF,TGTGCCAGCAGCCCCACAGGGGGCGCGACTTCACCCCTCCACTTT
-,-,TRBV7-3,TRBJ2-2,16,CASSLYRQPNTGELFF,TGTGCCAGCAGCTTGTACCGACAGCCGAACACCGGGGAGCTGTTTTTT
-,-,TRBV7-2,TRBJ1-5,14,CASSLVQGKDPQHF,TGTGCCAGCAGCTTAGTACAGGGAAAGGACCCCCAGCATTTT
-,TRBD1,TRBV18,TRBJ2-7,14,CASSPPGTGGEQYF,TGTGCCAGCTCACCACCTGGGACAGGGGGCGAGCAGTACTTC
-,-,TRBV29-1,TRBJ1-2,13,CSVEDDRNYGYTF,TGCAGCGTTGAAGACGACAGGAACTATGGCTACACCTTC
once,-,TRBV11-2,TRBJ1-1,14,CASSPQDTRTEAFF,TGTGCCAGCAGCCCCCAGGACACGAGAACTGAAGCTTTCTTT
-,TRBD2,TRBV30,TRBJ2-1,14,CAWSLLAGGNEQFF,TGTGCCTGGAGTCTCCTAGCGGGAGGCAATGAGCAGTTCTTC
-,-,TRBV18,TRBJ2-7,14,CASSPPEGSYEQYF,TGTGCCAGCTCACCACCGGAGGGGTCCTACGAGCAGTACTTC
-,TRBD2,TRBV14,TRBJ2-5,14,CASSPRLAGETQYF,TGTGCCAGCAGCCCCCGGCTAGCGGGAGAGACCCAGTACTTC
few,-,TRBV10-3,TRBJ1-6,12,CAIGDTRRPLHF,TGTGCCATCGGGGACACCCGTCGGCCCCTCCACTTT
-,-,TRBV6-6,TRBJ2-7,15,CASSYPRGGSYEQYF,TGTGCCAGCAGTTACCCACGAGGGGGCTCCTACGAGCAGTACTTC
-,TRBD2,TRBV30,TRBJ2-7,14,CAWARGGPSYEQYF,TGTGCCTGGGCGAGGGGAGGGCCTTCCTACGAGCAGTACTTC
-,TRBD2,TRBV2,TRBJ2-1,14,CASSSGRVYNEQFF,TGTGCCAGCAGTAGCGGGAGGGTATACAATGAGCAGTTCTTC
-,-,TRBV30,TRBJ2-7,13,CAWSAQGPGEQYF,TGTGCCTGGAGTGCCCAGGGACCCGGCGAGCAGTACTTC
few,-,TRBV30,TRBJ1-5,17,CAWSVGQGRALDQPQHF,TGTGCCTGGAGTGTAGGGCAGGGAAGAGCCCTCGATCAGCCCCAGCATTTT